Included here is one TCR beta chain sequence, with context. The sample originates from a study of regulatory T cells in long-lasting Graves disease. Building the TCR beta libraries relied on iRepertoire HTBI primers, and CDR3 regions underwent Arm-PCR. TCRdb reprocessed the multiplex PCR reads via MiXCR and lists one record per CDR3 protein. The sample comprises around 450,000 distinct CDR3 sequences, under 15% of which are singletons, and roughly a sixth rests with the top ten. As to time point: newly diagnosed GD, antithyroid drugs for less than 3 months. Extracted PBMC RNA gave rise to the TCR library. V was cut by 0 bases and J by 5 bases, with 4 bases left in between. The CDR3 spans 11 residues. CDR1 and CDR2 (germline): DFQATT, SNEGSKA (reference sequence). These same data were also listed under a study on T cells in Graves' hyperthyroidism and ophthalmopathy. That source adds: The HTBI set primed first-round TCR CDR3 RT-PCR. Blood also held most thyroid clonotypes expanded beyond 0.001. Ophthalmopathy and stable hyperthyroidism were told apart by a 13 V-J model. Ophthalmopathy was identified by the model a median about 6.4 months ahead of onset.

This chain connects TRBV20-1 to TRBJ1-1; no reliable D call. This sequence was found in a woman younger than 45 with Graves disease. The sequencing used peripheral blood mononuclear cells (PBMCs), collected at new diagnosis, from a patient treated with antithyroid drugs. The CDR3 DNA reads TGCAGTGCTAGAGATCCTACTGAAGCTTTCTTT. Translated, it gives CSARDPTEAFF.